This T cell receptor (beta chain) was recorded in a study of blood T cell repertoires in COVID-19. Across the study: The United States, Italy and Spain were the sources of the acute and convalescent COVID-19 samples. The analysed material was cDNA or gDNA that came from T cells, B-cell-depleted T cells, or PBMCs.

Using immunoSEQ multiplex PCR, the repertoire was profiled, and TCRdb retains in-frame clones only, with some absent. This sample has almost 200,000 clones, with 86% found just once. The CDR3 runs to 16 residues. Per germline, CDR1 SGHRS and CDR2 YFSETQ. The ends lost 4 bases at V and 1 base at J; junction bases unmatched: 3. The origin of this receptor is an older woman with acute or convalescent COVID-19. The sample consisted of peripheral blood. The chain has TRBV5-1 and TRBJ2-6; 9 bases map to TRBD1. For the CDR3, the DNA is TGCGCCAGCAGCCCAGGACAGGGGTCTGGGGCCAACGTCCTGACTTTC. Amino acid sequence: CASSPGQGSGANVLTF.